The clone carrying this TCR beta chain was seen only a few times. What it binds is unknown. Sort purity for all populations was recorded as exceeding 98%. The data were taken from a study of beta chain features in type 1 diabetes. Study findings and constraints: In every one of the four CD4+ subsets, TCRB CDR3s were moderately but significantly shorter in Type 1 diabetes patients.

Of the isolated RNA, all was reverse transcribed, and so the sequenced material was expressed TCRB transcripts. Clones were read by immunoSEQ multiplex PCR, and TCRdb kept only the in-frame ones, dropping some. Of 150,000 to 200,000 clones listed, roughly 9% are singletons. This clonotype was obtained from a woman aged 25 to 45 with type 1 diabetes. The material sequenced was central memory CD4+ T cells from blood.

DNA of the CDR3: TGTGCCAGCAGCTATACCGTAGCGGGATTGGTAAATGAGCAGTTCTTC. The encoded protein is CASSYTVAGLVNEQFF. The chain is built from TRBV11-2 and TRBJ2-1; 8 positions agree with TRBD2. V shed 4 bases, J shed 7 bases, and the junction held 12 bases outside the gene matches. Germline V gene sequence: CDR1 SGHAT, CDR2 FQNNGV. The CDR3 covers 16 residues.